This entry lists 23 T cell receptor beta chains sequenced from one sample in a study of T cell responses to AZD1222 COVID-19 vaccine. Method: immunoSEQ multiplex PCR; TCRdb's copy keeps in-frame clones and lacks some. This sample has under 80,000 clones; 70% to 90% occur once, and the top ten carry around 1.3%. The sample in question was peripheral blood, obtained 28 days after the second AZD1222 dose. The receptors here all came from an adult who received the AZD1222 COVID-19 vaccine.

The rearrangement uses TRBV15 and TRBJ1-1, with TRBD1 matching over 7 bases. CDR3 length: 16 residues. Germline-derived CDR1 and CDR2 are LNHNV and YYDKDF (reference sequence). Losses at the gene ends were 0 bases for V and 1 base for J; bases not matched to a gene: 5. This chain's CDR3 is CATSRDRTGTNTEAFF. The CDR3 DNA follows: TGTGCCACCAGCAGAGATCGGACAGGAACGAACACTGAAGCTTTCTTT.

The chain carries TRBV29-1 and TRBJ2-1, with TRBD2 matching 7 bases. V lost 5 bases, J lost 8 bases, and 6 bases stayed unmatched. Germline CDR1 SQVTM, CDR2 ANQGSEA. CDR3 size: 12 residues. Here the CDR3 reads CSVSSAGYEQFF. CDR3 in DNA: TGCAGCGTTTCATCAGCGGGATATGAGCAGTTCTTC.

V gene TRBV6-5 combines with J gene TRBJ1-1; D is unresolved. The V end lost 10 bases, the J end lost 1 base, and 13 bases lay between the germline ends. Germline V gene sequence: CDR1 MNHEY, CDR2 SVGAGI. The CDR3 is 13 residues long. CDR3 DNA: TGTGCCATCTCCCGGAAGTGGAACACTGAAGCTTTCTTT. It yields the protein CAISRKWNTEAFF.

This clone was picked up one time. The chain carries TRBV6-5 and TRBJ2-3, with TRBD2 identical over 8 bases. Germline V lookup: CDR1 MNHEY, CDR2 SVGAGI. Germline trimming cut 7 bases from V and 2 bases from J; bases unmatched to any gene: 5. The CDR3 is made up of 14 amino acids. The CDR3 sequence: CASIRGRFTDTQYF. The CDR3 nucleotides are TGTGCCAGCATACGCGGGAGGTTCACAGATACGCAGTATTTT.

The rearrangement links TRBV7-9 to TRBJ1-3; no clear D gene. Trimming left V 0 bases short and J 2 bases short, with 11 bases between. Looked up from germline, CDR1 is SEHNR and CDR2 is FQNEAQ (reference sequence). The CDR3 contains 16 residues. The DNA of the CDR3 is TGTGCCAGCAGCTTAGCGGAGATGAGTGCTGGAAACACCATATATTTT. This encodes CASSLAEMSAGNTIYF.

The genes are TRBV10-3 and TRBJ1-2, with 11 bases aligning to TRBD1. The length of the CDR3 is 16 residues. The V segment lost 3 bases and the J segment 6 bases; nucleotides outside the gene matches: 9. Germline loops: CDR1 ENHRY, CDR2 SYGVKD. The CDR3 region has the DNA TGTGCCATCAGTGACCAACTAGGGACAGGGGGGAATGGCTACACCTTC. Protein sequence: CAISDQLGTGGNGYTF.

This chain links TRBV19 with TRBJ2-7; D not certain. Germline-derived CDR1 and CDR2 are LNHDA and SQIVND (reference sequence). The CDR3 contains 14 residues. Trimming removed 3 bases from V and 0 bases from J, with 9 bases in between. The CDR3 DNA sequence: TGTGCCAGTAGTATGAGCTTGAGCTCCTACGAGCAGTACTTC. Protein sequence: CASSMSLSSYEQYF.

The CDR3 loop reads CASRGGSGRYNEQFF. The CDR3 region has the DNA TGTGCCAGTAGAGGGGGTAGCGGGAGATACAATGAGCAGTTCTTC. The rearrangement uses TRBV19 and TRBJ2-1, with 9 bases identical to TRBD2. This CDR3 region has 15 residues. Germline V gene sequence: CDR1 LNHDA, CDR2 SQIVND (reference sequence). J was trimmed by 4 bases and V by 6 bases; bases with no gene match: 7.

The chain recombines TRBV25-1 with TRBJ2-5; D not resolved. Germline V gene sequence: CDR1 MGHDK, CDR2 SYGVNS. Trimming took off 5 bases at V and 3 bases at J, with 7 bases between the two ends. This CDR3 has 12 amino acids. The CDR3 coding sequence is TGTGCCAGCAGTCCAGGTGAAGAGACCCAGTACTTC. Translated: CASSPGEETQYF.

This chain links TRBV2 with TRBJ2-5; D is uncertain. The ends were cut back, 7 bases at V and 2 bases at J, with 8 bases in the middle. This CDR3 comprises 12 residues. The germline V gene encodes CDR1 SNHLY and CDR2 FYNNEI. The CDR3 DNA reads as TGTGCCAGCACAGGTGCGCAAGAGACCCAGTACTTC. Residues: CASTGAQETQYF.

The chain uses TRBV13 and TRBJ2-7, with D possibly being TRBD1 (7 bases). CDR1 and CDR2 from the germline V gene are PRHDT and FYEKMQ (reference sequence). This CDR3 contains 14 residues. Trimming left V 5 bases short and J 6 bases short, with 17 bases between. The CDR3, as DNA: TGTGCCAGCAGCGCCTACAGGGGACTGAGCGAGCAGTACTTC. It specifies CASSAYRGLSEQYF.

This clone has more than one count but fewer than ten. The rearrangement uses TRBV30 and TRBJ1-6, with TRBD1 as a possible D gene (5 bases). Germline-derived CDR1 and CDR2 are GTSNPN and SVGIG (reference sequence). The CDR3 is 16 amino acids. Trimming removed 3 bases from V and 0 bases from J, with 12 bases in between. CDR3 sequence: CAWRTGGGSYNSPLHF. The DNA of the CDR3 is TGTGCCTGGAGGACCGGGGGAGGCTCCTATAATTCACCCCTCCACTTT.

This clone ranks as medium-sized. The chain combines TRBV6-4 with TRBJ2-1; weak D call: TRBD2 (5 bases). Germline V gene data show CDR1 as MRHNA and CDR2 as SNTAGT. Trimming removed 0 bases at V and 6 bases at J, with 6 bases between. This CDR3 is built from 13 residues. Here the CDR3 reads CASSDSTTNEQFF. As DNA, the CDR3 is TGTGCCAGCAGTGACTCGACTACCAATGAGCAGTTCTTC.

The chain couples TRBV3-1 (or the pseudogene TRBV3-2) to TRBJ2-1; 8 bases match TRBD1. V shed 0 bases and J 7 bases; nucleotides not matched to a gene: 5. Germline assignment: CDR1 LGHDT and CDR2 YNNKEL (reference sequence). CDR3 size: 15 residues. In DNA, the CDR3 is TGTGCCAGCAGCCAAGATACAACAGGGGGAAATGAGCAGTTCTTC. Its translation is CASSQDTTGGNEQFF.

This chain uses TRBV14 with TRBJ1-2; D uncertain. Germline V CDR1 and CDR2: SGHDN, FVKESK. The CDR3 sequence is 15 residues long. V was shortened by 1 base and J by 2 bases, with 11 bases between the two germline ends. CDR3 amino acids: CASSQAVLENYGYTF. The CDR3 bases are TGTGCCAGCAGCCAAGCCGTCCTAGAAAACTATGGCTACACCTTC.

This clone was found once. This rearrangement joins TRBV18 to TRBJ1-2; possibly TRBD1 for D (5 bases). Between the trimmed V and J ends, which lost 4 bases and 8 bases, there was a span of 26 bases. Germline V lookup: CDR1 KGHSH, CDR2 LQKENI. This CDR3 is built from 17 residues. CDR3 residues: CASSLALETRDLGGYTF. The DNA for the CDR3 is TGTGCCAGCTCACTTGCCCTCGAAACCCGGGACTTAGGCGGCTACACCTTC. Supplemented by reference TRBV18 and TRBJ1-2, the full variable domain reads NAGVMQNPRHLVRRRGQEARLRCSPMKGHSHVYWYRQLPEEGLKFMVYLQKENIIDESGMPKERFSAEFPKEGPSILRIQQVVRGDSAAYFCASSLALETRDLGGYTFGSGTRLTVV.

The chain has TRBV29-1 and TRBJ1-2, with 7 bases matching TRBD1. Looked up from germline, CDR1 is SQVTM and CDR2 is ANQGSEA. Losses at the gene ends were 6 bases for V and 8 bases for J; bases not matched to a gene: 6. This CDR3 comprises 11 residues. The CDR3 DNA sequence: TGCAGCGTCGGACAGGAGGTCGGCTACACCTTC. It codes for CSVGQEVGYTF.

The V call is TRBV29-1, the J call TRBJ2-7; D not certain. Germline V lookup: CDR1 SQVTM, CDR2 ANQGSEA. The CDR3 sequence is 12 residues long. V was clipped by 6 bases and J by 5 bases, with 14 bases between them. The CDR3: CSVRTPQHEQYF. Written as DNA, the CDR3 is TGCAGCGTAAGGACCCCACAGCACGAGCAGTACTTC.

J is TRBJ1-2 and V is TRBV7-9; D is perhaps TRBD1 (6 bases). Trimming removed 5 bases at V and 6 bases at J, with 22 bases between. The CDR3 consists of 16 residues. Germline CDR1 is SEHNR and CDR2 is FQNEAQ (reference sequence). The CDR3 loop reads CASSPSNPRGDDGYTF. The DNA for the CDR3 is TGTGCCAGCAGCCCCTCGAACCCGAGGGGGGATGATGGCTACACCTTC.

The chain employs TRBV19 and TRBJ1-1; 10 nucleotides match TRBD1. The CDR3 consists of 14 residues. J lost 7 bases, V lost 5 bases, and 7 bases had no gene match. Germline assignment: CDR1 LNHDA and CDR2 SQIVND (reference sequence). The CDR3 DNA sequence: TGTGCCAGTAGTTCGGGACAGGGGTTGAATGAAGCTTTCTTT. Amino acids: CASSSGQGLNEAFF.

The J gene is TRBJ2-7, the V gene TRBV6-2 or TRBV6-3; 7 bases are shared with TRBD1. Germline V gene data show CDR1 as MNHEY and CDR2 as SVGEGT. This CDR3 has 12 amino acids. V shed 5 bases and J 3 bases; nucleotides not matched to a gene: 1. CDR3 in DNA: TGTGCCAGCAGTCGACAGGGCTACGAGCAGTACTTC. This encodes CASSRQGYEQYF.

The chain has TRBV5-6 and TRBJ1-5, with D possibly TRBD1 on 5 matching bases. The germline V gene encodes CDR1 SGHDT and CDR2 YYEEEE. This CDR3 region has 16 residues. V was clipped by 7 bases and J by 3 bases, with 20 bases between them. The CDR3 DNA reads TGTGCCAGCCGAGGTTGGGGCGGGGGATCCAATCAGCCCCAGCATTTT. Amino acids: CASRGWGGGSNQPQHF.

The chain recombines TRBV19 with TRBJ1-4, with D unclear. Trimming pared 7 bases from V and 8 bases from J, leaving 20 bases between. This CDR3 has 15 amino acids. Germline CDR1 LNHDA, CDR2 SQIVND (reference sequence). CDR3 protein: CASTSERLDREKLFF. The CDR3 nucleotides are TGTGCCAGTACTTCTGAAAGATTGGATAGGGAAAAACTGTTTTTT.